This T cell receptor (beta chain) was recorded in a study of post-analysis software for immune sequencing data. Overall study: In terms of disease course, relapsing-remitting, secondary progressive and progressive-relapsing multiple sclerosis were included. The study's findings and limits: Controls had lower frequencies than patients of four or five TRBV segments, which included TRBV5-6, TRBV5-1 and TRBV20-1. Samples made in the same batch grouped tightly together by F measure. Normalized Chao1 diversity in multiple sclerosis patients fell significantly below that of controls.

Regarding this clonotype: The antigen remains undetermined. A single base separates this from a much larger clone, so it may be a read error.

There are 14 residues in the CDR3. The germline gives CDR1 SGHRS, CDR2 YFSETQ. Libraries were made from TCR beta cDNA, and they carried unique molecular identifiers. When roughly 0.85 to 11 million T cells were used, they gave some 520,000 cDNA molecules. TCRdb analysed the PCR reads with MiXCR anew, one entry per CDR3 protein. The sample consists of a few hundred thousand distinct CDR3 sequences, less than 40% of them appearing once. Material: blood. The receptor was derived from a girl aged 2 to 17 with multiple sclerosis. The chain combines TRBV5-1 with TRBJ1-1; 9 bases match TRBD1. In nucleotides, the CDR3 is TGCGTCAGCAGCTTGGACAGGGGGAACACTGAAGCTTTCTTT. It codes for CVSSLDRGNTEAFF.